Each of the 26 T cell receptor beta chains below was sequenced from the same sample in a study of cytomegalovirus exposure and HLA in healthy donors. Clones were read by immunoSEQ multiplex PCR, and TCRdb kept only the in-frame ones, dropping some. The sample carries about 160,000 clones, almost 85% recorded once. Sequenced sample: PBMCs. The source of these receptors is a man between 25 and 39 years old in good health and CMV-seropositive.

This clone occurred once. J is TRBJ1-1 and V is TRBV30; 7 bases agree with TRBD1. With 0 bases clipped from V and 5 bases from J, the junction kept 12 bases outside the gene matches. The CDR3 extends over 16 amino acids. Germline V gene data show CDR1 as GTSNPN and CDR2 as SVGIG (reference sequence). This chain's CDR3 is CAWSVPGTGAWTEAFF. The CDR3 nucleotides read TGTGCCTGGAGTGTACCTGGTACAGGGGCATGGACTGAAGCTTTCTTT.

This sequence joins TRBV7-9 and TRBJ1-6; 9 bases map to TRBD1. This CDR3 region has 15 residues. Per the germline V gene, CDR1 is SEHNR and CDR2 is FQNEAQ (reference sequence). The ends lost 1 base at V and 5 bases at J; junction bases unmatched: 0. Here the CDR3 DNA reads TGTGCCAGCAGCTTAGGGACAGGGGATAATTCACCCCTCCACTTT. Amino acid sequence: CASSLGTGDNSPLHF.

The CDR3, as DNA: TGTGCCAGAAGACCAGAGGAACAGCCCCAGCATTTT. It translates to CARRPEEQPQHF. The chain joins TRBV2 to TRBJ1-5; D uncertain. V was pared by 9 bases and J by 7 bases, with 13 bases between. The CDR3 consists of 12 residues. Per germline, CDR1 SNHLY and CDR2 FYNNEI.

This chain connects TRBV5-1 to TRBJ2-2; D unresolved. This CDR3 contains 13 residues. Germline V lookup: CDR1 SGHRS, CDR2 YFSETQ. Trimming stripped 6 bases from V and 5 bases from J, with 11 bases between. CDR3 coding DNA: TGCGCCAGCAACCCCCTAGGAACCGGGGAGCTGTTTTTT. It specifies CASNPLGTGELFF.

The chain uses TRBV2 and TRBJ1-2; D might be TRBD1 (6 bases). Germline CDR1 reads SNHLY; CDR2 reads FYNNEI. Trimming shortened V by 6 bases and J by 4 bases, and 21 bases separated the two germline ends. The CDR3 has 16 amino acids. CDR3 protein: CASSSPRGQSSYGYTF. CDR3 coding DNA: TGTGCCAGCAGCTCCCCCCGTGGACAGTCCTCCTATGGCTACACCTTC.

The CDR3 here is CSAEGRGRGYTF. CDR3 nucleotide sequence: TGCAGCGCAGAAGGGCGGGGGCGAGGCTACACCTTC. The chain joins TRBV29-1 to TRBJ1-2; possible D gene TRBD1, 6 bases. This CDR3 contains 12 residues. Trimming left V 7 bases short and J 8 bases short, with 17 bases between. CDR1 and CDR2 from the germline V gene are SQVTM and ANQGSEA.

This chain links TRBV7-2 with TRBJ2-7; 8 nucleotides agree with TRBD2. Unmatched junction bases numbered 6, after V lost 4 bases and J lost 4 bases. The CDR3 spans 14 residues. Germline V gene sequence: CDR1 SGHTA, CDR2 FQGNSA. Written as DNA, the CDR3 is TGTGCCAGCAGCTCGGGACTAGGGGGATACGAGCAGTACTTC. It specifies CASSSGLGGYEQYF.

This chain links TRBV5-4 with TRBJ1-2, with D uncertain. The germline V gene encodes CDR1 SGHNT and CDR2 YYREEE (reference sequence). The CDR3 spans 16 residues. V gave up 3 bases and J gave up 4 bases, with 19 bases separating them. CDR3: CASSSGYGRRIYGYTF. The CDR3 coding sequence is TGTGCCAGCAGCTCCGGATATGGCAGGAGGATCTATGGCTACACCTTC.

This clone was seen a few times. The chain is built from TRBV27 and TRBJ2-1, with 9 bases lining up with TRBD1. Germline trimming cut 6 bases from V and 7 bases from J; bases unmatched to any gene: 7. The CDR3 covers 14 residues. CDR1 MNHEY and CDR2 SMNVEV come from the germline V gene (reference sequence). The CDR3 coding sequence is TGTGCCAGCAGCGCCGACAGGGGGGGAAATGAGCAGTTCTTC. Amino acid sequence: CASSADRGGNEQFF.

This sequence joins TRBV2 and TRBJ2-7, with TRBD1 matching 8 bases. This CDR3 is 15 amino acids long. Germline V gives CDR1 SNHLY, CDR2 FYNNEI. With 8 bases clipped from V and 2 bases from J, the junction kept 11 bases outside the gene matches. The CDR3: CASGGPGTGTYEQYF. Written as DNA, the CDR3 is TGTGCCAGCGGCGGACCCGGGACAGGTACCTACGAGCAGTACTTC.

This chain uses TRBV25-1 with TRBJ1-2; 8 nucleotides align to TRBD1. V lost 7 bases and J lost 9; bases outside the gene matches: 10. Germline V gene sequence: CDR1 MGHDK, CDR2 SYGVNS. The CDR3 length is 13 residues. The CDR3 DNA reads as TGTGCCAGCACGAGGGACAGGACGGGAAGCTACACCTTC. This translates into CASTRDRTGSYTF.

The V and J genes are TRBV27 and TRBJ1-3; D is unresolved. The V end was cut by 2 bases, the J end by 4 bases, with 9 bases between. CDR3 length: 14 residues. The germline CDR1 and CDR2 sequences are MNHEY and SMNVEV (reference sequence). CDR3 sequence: CASSLRREGNTIYF. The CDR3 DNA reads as TGTGCCAGCAGTTTAAGGAGGGAAGGAAACACCATATATTTT.

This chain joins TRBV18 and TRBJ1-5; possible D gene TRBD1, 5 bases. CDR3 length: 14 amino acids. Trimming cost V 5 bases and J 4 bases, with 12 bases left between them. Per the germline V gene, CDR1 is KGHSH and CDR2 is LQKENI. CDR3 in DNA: TGTGCCAGCTCAGGGGCACGTCTAAATCAGCCCCAGCATTTT. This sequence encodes CASSGARLNQPQHF.

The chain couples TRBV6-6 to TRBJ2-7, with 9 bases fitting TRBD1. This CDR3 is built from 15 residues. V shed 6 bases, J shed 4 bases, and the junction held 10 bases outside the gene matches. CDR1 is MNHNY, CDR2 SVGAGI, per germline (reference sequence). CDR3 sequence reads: CASSPTGGTVYEQYF. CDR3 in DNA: TGTGCCAGCAGCCCAACAGGGGGCACGGTTTACGAGCAGTACTTC.

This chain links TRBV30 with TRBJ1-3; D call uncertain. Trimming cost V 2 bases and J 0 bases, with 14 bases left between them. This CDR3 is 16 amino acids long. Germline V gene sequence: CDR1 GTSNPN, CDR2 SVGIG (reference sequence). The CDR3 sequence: CAWSPRRSSSGNTIYF. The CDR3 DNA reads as TGTGCCTGGAGTCCCCGCCGATCTAGCTCTGGAAACACCATATATTTT.

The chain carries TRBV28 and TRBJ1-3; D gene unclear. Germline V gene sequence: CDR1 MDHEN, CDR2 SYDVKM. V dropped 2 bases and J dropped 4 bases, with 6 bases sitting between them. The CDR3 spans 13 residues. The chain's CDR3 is CASSLGHGNTIYF. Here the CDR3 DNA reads TGTGCCAGCAGTTTAGGGCACGGAAACACCATATATTTT.

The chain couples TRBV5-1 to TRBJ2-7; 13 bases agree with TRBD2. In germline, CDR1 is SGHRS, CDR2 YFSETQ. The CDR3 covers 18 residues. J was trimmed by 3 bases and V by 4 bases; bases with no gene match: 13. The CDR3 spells CASSPGLAGTTTYYEQYF. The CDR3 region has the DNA TGCGCCAGCAGCCCGGGACTAGCGGGAACCACAACCTACTACGAGCAGTACTTC.

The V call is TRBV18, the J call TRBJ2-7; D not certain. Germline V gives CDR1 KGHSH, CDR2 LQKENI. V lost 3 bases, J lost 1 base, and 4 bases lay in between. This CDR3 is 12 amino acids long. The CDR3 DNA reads TGTGCCAGCTCACCGACATCCTACGAGCAGTACTTC. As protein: CASSPTSYEQYF.

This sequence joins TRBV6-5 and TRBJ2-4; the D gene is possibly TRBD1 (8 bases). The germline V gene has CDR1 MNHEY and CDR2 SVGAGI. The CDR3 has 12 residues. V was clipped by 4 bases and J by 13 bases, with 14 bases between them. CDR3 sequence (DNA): TGTGCCAGCAGTTCGACAGGGGAGGGACAGTACTTC. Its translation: CASSSTGEGQYF.

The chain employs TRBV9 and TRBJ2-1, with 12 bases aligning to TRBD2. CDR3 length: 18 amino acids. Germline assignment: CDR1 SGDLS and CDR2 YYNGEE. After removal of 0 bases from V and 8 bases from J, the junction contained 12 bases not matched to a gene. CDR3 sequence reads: CASSVVSPASGGAHEQFF. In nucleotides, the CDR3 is TGTGCCAGCAGCGTAGTCTCCCCCGCTAGCGGGGGGGCCCATGAGCAGTTCTTC.

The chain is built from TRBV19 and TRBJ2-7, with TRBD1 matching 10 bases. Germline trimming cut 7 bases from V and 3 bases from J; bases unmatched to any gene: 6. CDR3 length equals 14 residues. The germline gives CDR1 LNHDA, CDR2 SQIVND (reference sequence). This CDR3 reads CASKPGQGVYEQYF. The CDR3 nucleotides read TGTGCCAGTAAACCTGGACAGGGGGTCTACGAGCAGTACTTC.

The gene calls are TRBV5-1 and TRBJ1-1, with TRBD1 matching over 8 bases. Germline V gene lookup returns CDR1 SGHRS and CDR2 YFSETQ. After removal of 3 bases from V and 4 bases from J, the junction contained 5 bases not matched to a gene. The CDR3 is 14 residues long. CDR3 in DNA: TGCGCCAGCAGCTCGACAGGGGACGCCACTGAAGCTTTCTTT. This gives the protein CASSSTGDATEAFF. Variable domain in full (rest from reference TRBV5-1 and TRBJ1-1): KAGVTQTPRYLIKTRGQQVTLSCSPISGHRSVSWYQQTPGQGLQFLFEYFSETQRNKGNFPGRFSGRQFSNSRSEMNVSTLELGDSALYLCASSSTGDATEAFFGQGTRLTVV.

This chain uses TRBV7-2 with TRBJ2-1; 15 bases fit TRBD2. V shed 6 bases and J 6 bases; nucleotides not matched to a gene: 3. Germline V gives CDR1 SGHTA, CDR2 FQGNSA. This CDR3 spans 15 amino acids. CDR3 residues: CASSWTSGGVNEQFF. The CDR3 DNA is TGTGCCAGCAGTTGGACTAGCGGGGGGGTCAATGAGCAGTTCTTC.

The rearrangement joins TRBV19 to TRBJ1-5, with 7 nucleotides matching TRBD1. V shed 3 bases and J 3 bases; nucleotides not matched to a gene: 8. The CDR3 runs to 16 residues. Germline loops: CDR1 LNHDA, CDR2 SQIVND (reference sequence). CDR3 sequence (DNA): TGTGCCAGTAGTATTGTACAGGGACAGAACAATCAGCCCCAGCATTTT. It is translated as CASSIVQGQNNQPQHF.

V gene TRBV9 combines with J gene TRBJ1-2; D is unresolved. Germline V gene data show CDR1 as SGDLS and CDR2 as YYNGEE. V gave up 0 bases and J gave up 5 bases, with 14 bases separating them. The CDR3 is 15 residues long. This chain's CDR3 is CASSVALTTFYGYTF. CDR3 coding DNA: TGTGCCAGCAGCGTAGCTCTTACGACTTTTTATGGCTACACCTTC.

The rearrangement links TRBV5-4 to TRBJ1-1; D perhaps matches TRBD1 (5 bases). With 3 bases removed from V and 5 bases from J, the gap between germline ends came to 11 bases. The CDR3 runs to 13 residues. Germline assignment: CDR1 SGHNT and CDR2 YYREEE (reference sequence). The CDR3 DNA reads TGTGCCAGCAGCTCACGCGGGGGGACTGAAGCTTTCTTT. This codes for CASSSRGGTEAFF.